This T cell receptor beta chain appears in the sequencing data of a study of shared T cell receptors in the human thymus. This clone appeared once. This CDR3 comprises 14 residues. Trimming stripped 1 base from V and 1 base from J, with 7 bases between. Germline V lookup: CDR1 LGHNA, CDR2 YSLEER. Clones were sequenced by immunoSEQ multiplex PCR, and TCRdb holds only the in-frame ones, with some missing. The sample includes about 660,000 clones, 87% seen only once; the top ten take 0.009% to 0.0095%. Another study also made use of these data, one on human thymus T cells. That work adds: Donors were healthy Finnish infants having corrective surgery for congenital heart defects. Corrective cardiac operations yielded the resected thymus tissue.

The clonotype was recovered from a boy under two years old with a congenital heart defect. The rearrangement uses TRBV4-3 and TRBJ1-1; no clear D. Sequencing was carried out using thymocytes. This CDR3 is CASSQGSQNTEAFF. Here the CDR3 DNA reads TGCGCCAGCAGCCAAGGTTCCCAGAACACTGAAGCTTTCTTT.